This TCR beta chain was captured by sequencing in a study of blood T cells in healthy people across ages. Primers used in a second PCR of about 7 to 11 cycles were a sample-barcoded 5' primer and a J-beta primer mix. MiXCR, applied by TCRdb to the 5' RACE reads, yields one record per CDR3 protein. The table shows some 750,000 distinct CDR3 sequences, with 22% occurring only once. This clonotype was seen more than once but under ten times. Per the germline V gene, CDR1 is MNHEY and CDR2 is SVGAGI. This CDR3 has 11 amino acids. V and J are TRBV6-5 and TRBJ2-7; D unclear. TRBJ2-5 explains the end of the DNA better; the J call may be wrong. Sequencing was carried out using blood. This TCR derives from an older man in good health. CDR3: CASSKRETQYF. For the CDR3, the DNA is TGTGCCAGTAGTAAAAGGGAGACCCAGTACTTC.